The 18 T cell receptor beta chains below come from one sample, sequenced in a study of regulatory T cells in long-lasting Graves disease. TCR beta libraries were built with iRepertoire HTBI primers and Arm-PCR of CDR3 regions. Each CDR3 protein is one row after TCRdb ran MiXCR on the multiplex PCR reads. Found here are over 300,000 distinct CDR3 sequences, around 15% of them singletons; the top ten hold 22%. Time point denoted: newly diagnosed GD, antithyroid drugs for less than 3 months. PBMCs were the source of the RNA used for TCR sequencing. The specimen comprised peripheral blood mononuclear cells (PBMCs), sampled at new diagnosis, from a patient treated with antithyroid drugs. These receptors were collected from a female donor with Graves disease.

This clonotype was detected many times. The V gene is TRBV5-1, the J gene TRBJ2-1; D possibly corresponds to TRBD1 (6 bases). CDR1 SGHRS and CDR2 YFSETQ come from the germline V gene. V shed 2 bases and J shed 7 bases, with 13 bases lying between them. The CDR3 runs to 14 residues. The CDR3 nucleotides read TGCGCCAGCAGCTTACAGGTTCAGGGGAATGAGCAGTTCTTC. This sequence encodes CASSLQVQGNEQFF. The full variable domain, rest sourced from reference TRBV5-1 and TRBJ2-1, is KAGVTQTPRYLIKTRGQQVTLSCSPISGHRSVSWYQQTPGQGLQFLFEYFSETQRNKGNFPGRFSGRQFSNSRSEMNVSTLELGDSALYLCASSLQVQGNEQFFGPGTRLTVL.

In this sample, this clonotype turned up many times. V usage is TRBV3-1 and J usage is TRBJ1-1, with D tentatively TRBD1 (5 bases). Germline values: CDR1 LGHDT, CDR2 YNNKEL (reference sequence). This CDR3 contains 14 residues. V was pared by 1 base and J by 5 bases, with 11 bases between. In nucleotides, the CDR3 is TGTGCCAGCAGCCAAGGAGATGGGGGTACTGAAGCTTTCTTT. Protein product: CASSQGDGGTEAFF.

At least ten counts were recorded for this clonotype. The chain employs TRBV4-2 and TRBJ2-3, with TRBD1 identical over 10 bases. This CDR3 is 16 amino acids long. Germline loops: CDR1 LGHNA, CDR2 YNFKEQ. V trimming: 1 base; J trimming: 2 bases; junction bases outside the gene matches: 3. This CDR3 is CASSQGTGGPTDTQYF. CDR3 bases: TGTGCCAGCAGCCAAGGGACAGGGGGGCCCACAGATACGCAGTATTTT.

This clonotype was counted only a few times. This chain joins TRBV4-1 and TRBJ1-5, with no clear D. The CDR3 extends over 14 amino acids. The germline V and J ends were trimmed by 0 bases and 7 bases, with 10 bases remaining between them. The germline CDR1 and CDR2 sequences are MGHRA and YSYEKL. In DNA form, the CDR3 reads TGCGCCAGCAGCCAAGAAAGAAGGAGACAGCCCCAGCATTTT. It specifies CASSQERRRQPQHF.

This clonotype was detected many times. In DNA form, the CDR3 reads TGCGCCAGCAGCGCATCCAAGGGAGGGATGGACACTGAAGCTTTCTTT. Protein: CASSASKGGMDTEAFF. The chain combines TRBV5-1 with TRBJ1-1; D remains unclear. Trimming pared 4 bases from V and 3 bases from J, leaving 19 bases between. The CDR3 runs 16 residues. Germline CDR1 and CDR2: SGHRS and YFSETQ.

This clonotype was detected ten times or more. This chain joins TRBV5-1 and TRBJ2-5; unclear D gene. Per germline, CDR1 SGHRS and CDR2 YFSETQ. The CDR3 is 13 residues long. The ends were cut back, 3 bases at V and 1 base at J, with 7 bases in the middle. The CDR3 DNA follows: TGCGCCAGCAGCTCCTCGCGCCAAGAGACCCAGTACTTC. Its translation is CASSSSRQETQYF.

The chain carries TRBV7-9 and TRBJ1-4; D remains ambiguous. The V gene lost 2 bases and the J gene lost 7 bases, with 5 bases spanning the gap. Germline CDR1 and CDR2: SEHNR and FQNEAQ (reference sequence). CDR3 size: 12 residues. CDR3 sequence (DNA): TGTGCCAGCAGCTTATACAGTGAAAAACTGTTTTTT. This gives the protein CASSLYSEKLFF.

This clonotype has ten or more counts. V usage is TRBV5-5 and J usage is TRBJ1-1, with D possibly being TRBD1 (5 bases). This CDR3 is 14 amino acids long. The V gene lost 0 bases and the J gene lost 4 bases, with 10 bases spanning the gap. Germline V CDR1 and CDR2: SGHKS, YYEKEE (reference sequence). CDR3: CASSLAGKGTEAFF. Written as DNA, the CDR3 is TGTGCCAGCAGCTTGGCAGGGAAGGGCACTGAAGCTTTCTTT.

The sample holds many counts of this clonotype. This sequence joins TRBV12-3 or TRBV12-4 and TRBJ1-2; 10 nucleotides align to TRBD1. The CDR3 sequence is 19 residues long. V was pared by 8 bases and J by 0 bases, with 18 bases of the junction left unmatched. The CDR3: CASRIAGQGSKRPNYGYTF. DNA of the CDR3: TGTGCCAGCCGAATCGCGGGACAGGGGTCGAAAAGGCCTAACTATGGCTACACCTTC.

This clonotype was seen ten or more times. The rearrangement joins TRBV4-2 to TRBJ2-7; 10 nucleotides line up with TRBD2. The CDR3 is 16 amino acids. Unmatched junction bases numbered 12, after V lost 4 bases and J lost 6 bases. Looked up from germline, CDR1 is LGHNA and CDR2 is YNFKEQ. CDR3 sequence reads: CASSPTTGTSATEQYF. CDR3 bases: TGTGCCAGCAGCCCTACCACCGGGACTAGCGCGACCGAGCAGTACTTC.

The chain couples TRBV5-5 to TRBJ2-2; D may be TRBD2 (6 bases). V lost 3 bases and J lost 7, with 10 bases in between. In germline, CDR1 is SGHKS, CDR2 YYEKEE (reference sequence). CDR3 length: 13 amino acids. The chain's CDR3 is CASSSLGGGELFF. The CDR3 DNA sequence: TGTGCCAGCAGCTCCCTGGGAGGCGGGGAGCTGTTTTTT.

Details on this clonotype: With a much larger clone just one base away, this may be a read error. This sequence joins TRBV7-2 and TRBJ1-5; TRBD1 matches at 9 bases. Germline-derived CDR1 and CDR2 are SGHTA and FQGNSA. The CDR3 has 18 residues. In DNA, the CDR3 is TGTGTCAGCAGCCGTTCCGGGACAGGGAAGTATAGCAATCAGCCCCAGCATTTT. Translation gives CVSSRSGTGKYSNQPQHF.

This clonotype has more than one count but fewer than ten. This sequence joins TRBV2 and TRBJ2-2; D may be TRBD1 (6 bases). Germline CDR1 is SNHLY and CDR2 is FYNNEI. V was trimmed by 8 bases and J by 3 bases, leaving 19 bases between them. The CDR3 has 16 residues. As DNA, the CDR3 is TGTGCCAGCTCGCCGGACAGTTATCAGGACACCGGGGAGCTGTTTTTT. Translation gives CASSPDSYQDTGELFF.

This clonotype appeared many times. The V gene is TRBV4-1, the J gene TRBJ2-7; TRBD1 aligns across 9 bases. This CDR3 has 17 amino acids. From germline, CDR1 is MGHRA and CDR2 YSYEKL. J was trimmed by 3 bases and V by 0 bases; bases with no gene match: 9. CDR3 nucleotides: TGCGCCAGCAGCCAAGATGGCTCCGGGACAGGGAGCTACGAGCAGTACTTC. Protein product: CASSQDGSGTGSYEQYF.

As to this clonotype: A read error may explain this, as a much larger clone is one base away. The V call is TRBV12-3 or TRBV12-4, the J call TRBJ2-6, with unresolved D. Trimming stripped 6 bases from V and 0 bases from J, with 9 bases between. This CDR3 comprises 15 residues. CDR3 coding DNA: TGTGCCAGCAGCGCGACATCCTCTGGGGCCAACGTCCTGACTTTC. It specifies CASSATSSGANVLTF.

The chain has TRBV28 and TRBJ2-7; D gene ambiguous. Germline CDR1 is MDHEN and CDR2 is SYDVKM. This CDR3 is built from 14 residues. Trimming stripped 6 bases from V and 4 bases from J, with 16 bases between. CDR3 sequence (DNA): TGTGCCAGCAGCAGCCAGACACTGGGGTACGAGCAGTACTTC. Residues: CASSSQTLGYEQYF. Combining the CDR3 with reference TRBV28 and TRBJ2-7 gives the whole variable domain DVKVTQSSRYLVKRTGEKVFLECVQDMDHENMFWYRQDPGLGLRLIYFSYDVKMKEKGDIPEGYSVSREKKERFSLILESASTNQTSMYLCASSSQTLGYEQYFGPGTRLTVT.

The V call is TRBV7-9, the J call TRBJ2-1; 8 bases are shared with TRBD2. The CDR3 contains 15 residues. After removal of 6 bases from V and 8 bases from J, the junction contained 12 bases not matched to a gene. Per germline, CDR1 SEHNR and CDR2 FQNEAQ (reference sequence). DNA for the CDR3: TGTGCCAGCAGTGAAGGGACTAGAAGAGCGGATGAGCAGTTCTTC. Its protein is CASSEGTRRADEQFF. Looking up the rest from reference TRBV7-9 and TRBJ2-1 gives the full variable domain: DTGVSQNPRHKITKRGQNVTFRCDPISEHNRLYWYRQTLGQGPEFLTYFQNEAQLEKSRLLSDRFSAERPKGSFSTLEIQRTEQGDSAMYLCASSEGTRRADEQFFGPGTRLTVL.

This clonotype was recorded many times. The rearrangement uses TRBV11-2 and TRBJ2-7; D might be TRBD2 (5 bases). The CDR3 runs 18 residues. Looked up from germline, CDR1 is SGHAT and CDR2 is FQNNGV. V dropped 1 base and J dropped 0 bases, with 19 bases sitting between them. The CDR3 DNA is TGTGCCAGCAGCTTAGTCCCCCGTTACGGGGTTGACTCCTACGAGCAGTACTTC. Translated, it gives CASSLVPRYGVDSYEQYF.